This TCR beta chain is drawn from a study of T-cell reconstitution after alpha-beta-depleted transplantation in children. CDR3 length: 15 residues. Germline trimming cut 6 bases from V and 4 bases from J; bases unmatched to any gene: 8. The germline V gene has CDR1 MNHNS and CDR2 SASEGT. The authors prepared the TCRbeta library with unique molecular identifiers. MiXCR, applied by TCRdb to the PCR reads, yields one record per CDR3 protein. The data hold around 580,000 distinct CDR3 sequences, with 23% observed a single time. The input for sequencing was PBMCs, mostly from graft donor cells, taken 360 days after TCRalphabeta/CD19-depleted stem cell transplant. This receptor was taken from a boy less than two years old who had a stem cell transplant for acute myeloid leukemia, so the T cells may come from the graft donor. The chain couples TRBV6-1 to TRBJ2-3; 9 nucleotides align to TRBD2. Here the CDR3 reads CASSPIAGVSDTQYF. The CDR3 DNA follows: TGTGCCAGCAGCCCCATAGCGGGGGTCTCAGATACGCAGTATTTT.